These T cell receptor beta chains were read from a single sample in a study of a mutant IDH1 vaccine in newly diagnosed glioma. TCRdb keeps only in-frame clones here, not all; method: immunoSEQ multiplex PCR. The sample has over 50,000 clones, 75% to 85% seen once; the top ten hold 3% to 4%. Their antigens remain unidentified. Sequences were derived from PBMCs, sampled from a glioma patient whose treatment included an IDH1 peptide vaccine. These TCRs come from a man aged 30 to 45 with glioma. The CDR3 runs from the conserved cysteine through the conserved F or W. The D gene is left open where the match is weak. Expanded clones are given a class, and other clones once, few, many or no size at all.

TRBV7-9,TRBJ2-4,-,once,CASSLGEQARGIQYF,TGTGCCAGCAGCTTAGGAGAACAGGCTCGGGGCATTCAGTACTTC
TRBV13,TRBJ2-2,TRBD2,few,CASSVSGPGELFF,TGTGCCAGCAGCGTTAGCGGGCCCGGGGAGCTGTTTTTT
TRBV6-4,TRBJ1-1,-,-,CASSVIGGSTEAFF,TGTGCCAGCAGTGTGATCGGGGGTTCGACTGAAGCTTTCTTT
TRBV4-2,TRBJ1-1,TRBD1,few,CASSPGQENTEAFF,TGTGCCAGCAGCCCGGGACAGGAGAACACTGAAGCTTTCTTT
TRBV18,TRBJ1-1,-,few,CASTQSANTEAFF,TGTGCCAGCACACAAAGCGCGAACACTGAAGCTTTCTTT
TRBV4-1,TRBJ1-1,-,few,CASSQNQNTEAFF,TGCGCCAGCAGCCAGAACCAGAACACTGAAGCTTTCTTT
TRBV21-1,TRBJ2-4,-,-,CASSARLSGILAKNIQYF,TGTGCCAGCAGCGCCCGGTTGTCCGGGATACTAGCCAAAAACATTCAGTACTTC
TRBV7-9,TRBJ1-3,-,-,CASSLQGLISGNTIYF,TGTGCCAGCAGCTTACAAGGTCTTATCTCTGGAAACACCATATATTTT
TRBV7-9,TRBJ1-5,-,-,CASSLAGDNQPQHF,TGTGCCAGCAGCTTAGCAGGGGATAATCAGCCCCAGCATTTT
TRBV19,TRBJ1-1,-,-,CASSTRMAGNEAFF,TGTGCCAGTAGTACTCGGATGGCAGGAAATGAAGCTTTCTTT
TRBV7-6,TRBJ2-7,-,-,CASSPHHRTLSYEQYF,TGTGCCAGCAGCCCACACCACCGGACTCTCTCCTACGAGCAGTACTTC
TRBV11-2,TRBJ2-7,-,-,CASSLDQWSEQYF,TGTGCCAGCAGCTTAGATCAATGGAGCGAGCAGTACTTC
TRBV5-6,TRBJ2-5,TRBD1,-,CASSPDRGLQETQYF,TGTGCCAGCAGCCCGGACAGGGGGCTGCAAGAGACCCAGTACTTC
TRBV2,TRBJ1-5,-,-,CASSRQNNQPQHF,TGTGCCAGCAGCAGACAGAACAATCAGCCCCAGCATTTT
TRBV6-1,TRBJ1-5,-,-,CASSEFTNQPQHF,TGTGCCAGCAGTGAGTTCACCAATCAGCCCCAGCATTTT
TRBV5-5,TRBJ1-1,-,-,CASSWDTRNTEAFF,TGTGCCAGCAGCTGGGACACAAGGAACACTGAAGCTTTCTTT
TRBV7-9,TRBJ2-2,-,medium-sized,CARGVTGRRGTGELFF,TGTGCCAGGGGGGTGACAGGTCGGCGAGGGACCGGGGAGCTGTTTTTT
TRBV7-9,TRBJ2-7,TRBD1,-,CASSPAGGQGILEQYF,TGTGCCAGCAGCCCAGCGGGCGGACAGGGCATTCTCGAGCAGTACTTC
TRBV6-6,TRBJ1-3,-,-,CASSYSKSSLGYF,TGTGCCAGCAGTTACTCGAAGAGCAGCCTGGGATATTTT
TRBV28,TRBJ2-3,-,once,CATNAKGLSSTDTQYF,TGTGCCACTAACGCGAAGGGACTGTCTAGCACAGATACGCAGTATTTT